This T cell receptor (beta chain) was retrieved from a study of control samples from healthy donors and cancer patients. Profiling relied on immunoSEQ multiplex PCR, and the TCRdb table lists in-frame clones only, not all of them. Here the sample spans about 190,000 clones, about 91% being singletons. Material: blood. The origin of this receptor is a man aged 30 to 39 in good health.

CDR3 DNA: TGTGCCAGCAGCGCTTATGGGTCTAACACTGAAGCTTTCTTT. It encodes CASSAYGSNTEAFF. The genes are TRBV3-1 (or the pseudogene TRBV3-2) and TRBJ1-1; D uncertain. The CDR3 is 14 residues long. V lost 5 bases, J lost 2 bases, and 12 bases lay in between. Germline loops: CDR1 LGHDT, CDR2 YNNKEL (reference sequence).